Only a few counts were recorded for the clone carrying this T cell receptor beta chain. Its antigen remains unidentified. The data are from a study of cytomegalovirus exposure and HLA in healthy donors. Notes on the study in general: Some TCR beta chains (roughly 160 of them) were listed as cytomegalovirus-associated.

Vbeta (60) and Jbeta (13) primers were used in the PCR. Some clones are missing from TCRdb's copy, which holds only in-frame ones; the method was immunoSEQ multiplex PCR. Here the sample spans 100,000 to 150,000 clones, around 10% being singletons. Germline CDR1 and CDR2: WSHSY and SAAADI. The CDR3 totals 14 residues. Unmatched junction bases numbered 5, after V lost 2 bases and J lost 9 bases. The gene calls are TRBV10-2 and TRBJ2-1; 9 bases are a match to TRBD2. Sequencing was done on a sample of PBMCs. The TCR comes from a woman in her forties in good health and CMV-seropositive. CDR3 nucleotide sequence: TGCGCCAGCAGTGAGGCGAGCGGGGGGACTGAGCAGTTCTTC. Residues: CASSEASGGTEQFF.